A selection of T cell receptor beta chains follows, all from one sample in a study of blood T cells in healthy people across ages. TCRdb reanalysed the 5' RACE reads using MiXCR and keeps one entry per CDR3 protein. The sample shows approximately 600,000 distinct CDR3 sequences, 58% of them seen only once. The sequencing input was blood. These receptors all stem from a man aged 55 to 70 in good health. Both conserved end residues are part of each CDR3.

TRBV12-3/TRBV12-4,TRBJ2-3,CASSRRSSGNADTQYF
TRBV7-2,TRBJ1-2,CASSLEGTGDYGYTF
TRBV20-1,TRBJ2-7,CSAPDAGGGNEQYF
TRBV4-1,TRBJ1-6,CASSQDLRDRVSPLHF
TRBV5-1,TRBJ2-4,CASSTGTSPGRNIQYF
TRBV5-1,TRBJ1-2,CASRSGTGAGYTF
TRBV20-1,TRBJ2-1,CSAQVRDGAVYARVNEQFF
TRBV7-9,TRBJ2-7,CASSSAAGGNEQYF
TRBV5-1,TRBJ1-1,CASSTRPGQGGSEAFF
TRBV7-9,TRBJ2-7,CASTNPSGTGASYEQYF
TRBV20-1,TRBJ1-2,CSASGTGGGYTF
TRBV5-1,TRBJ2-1,CASSQTDEQFF
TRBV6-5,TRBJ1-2,CASSSRGPNYGYTF
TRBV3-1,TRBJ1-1,CASSPSGGATEAFF
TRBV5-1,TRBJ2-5,CASSWGQQEAQYF
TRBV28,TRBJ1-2,CASSLWSGRAGYGYTF
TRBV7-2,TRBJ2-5,CASSLAGVAETQYF
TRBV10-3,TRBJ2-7,CAIIGTSGGPDEQYF
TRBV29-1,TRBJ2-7,CSVERAQTNEQYF
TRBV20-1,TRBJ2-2,CSADTANTGELFF
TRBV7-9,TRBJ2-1,CASSLGGTSGTNEQFF
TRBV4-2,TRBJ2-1,CASSQEGRGFYNEQFF
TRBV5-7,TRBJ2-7,CASRRDRVALYNEQYF
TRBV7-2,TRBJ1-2,CASSTGGQGRIYGYTF
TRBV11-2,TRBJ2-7,CASSLDRTGPYEQYF
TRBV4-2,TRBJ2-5,CASSQDGEDQETQYF
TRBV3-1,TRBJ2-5,CASSPTLAGGIKETQYF
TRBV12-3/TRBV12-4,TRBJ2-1,CASSRAPSGVDEQFF
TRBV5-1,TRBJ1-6,CASSLFPGQDNSPLHF
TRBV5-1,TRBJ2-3,CASSSRTAGSGTDTQYF
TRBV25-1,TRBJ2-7,CASSVSGVREQYF
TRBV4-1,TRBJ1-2,CASSQEGRPNYGYTF
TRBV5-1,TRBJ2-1,CASSTGQGGSEQFF
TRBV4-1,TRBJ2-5,CASSPVQGYQETQYF
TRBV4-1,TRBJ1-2,CASSQGRSATNYGYTF
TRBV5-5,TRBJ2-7,CASSVTSLSYEQYF
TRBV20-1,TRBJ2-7,CSASNRGRYEQYF
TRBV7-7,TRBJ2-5,CASSPGTGLSETQYF
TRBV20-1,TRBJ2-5,CSASKSGRPLTQYF
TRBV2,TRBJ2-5,CASHWPETQYF
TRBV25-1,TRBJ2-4,CASSPGTGHLAKNIQYF
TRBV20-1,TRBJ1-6,CSAGQGLYNSPLHF
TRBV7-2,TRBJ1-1,CASSPTDTNWGNTEAFF